One sample yielded the 21 T cell receptor beta chains listed below, sequenced in a study of response to subunit inactivated influenza vaccine. TCRdb re-derived calls from the RT-PCR reads in MiXCR, one entry per CDR3 protein. This table has fewer than 750,000 distinct CDR3 sequences, less than 15% appearing once. The material was PBMCs from blood, obtained 11 to 12 days after vaccination. The receptors originated from a man in his fifties or sixties who received an inactivated influenza vaccine.

The chain uses TRBV28 and TRBJ1-1, with 9 bases matching TRBD1. The CDR3 is 16 amino acids. CDR1 is MDHEN, CDR2 SYDVKM, per germline. Losses at the gene ends were 4 bases for V and 0 bases for J; bases not matched to a gene: 6. CDR3 residues: CASSSSGQGLNTEAFF. The CDR3 region has the DNA TGTGCCAGCAGTTCGTCGGGACAGGGACTGAACACTGAAGCTTTCTTT.

There are many counts of this clonotype. V usage is TRBV6-2 or TRBV6-3 and J usage is TRBJ2-7; D is uncertain. The CDR3 is 12 amino acids. Per germline, CDR1 MNHEY and CDR2 SVGEGT. Trimming pared 2 bases from V and 4 bases from J, leaving 6 bases between. This CDR3 reads CASSYRGYEQYF. The DNA of the CDR3 is TGTGCCAGCAGTTACCGCGGATACGAGCAGTACTTC.

This clonotype was seen a handful of times. The chain combines TRBV12-3 or TRBV12-4 with TRBJ2-1; no definite D call. The germline V and J ends were trimmed by 6 bases and 0 bases, with 9 bases remaining between them. The CDR3 is made up of 14 amino acids. The CDR3 bases are TGTGCCAGCAGCAAGAGTACCTCCTACAATGAGCAGTTCTTC. This codes for CASSKSTSYNEQFF.

V usage is TRBV20-1 and J usage is TRBJ2-1; either TRBD1 or TRBD2 may supply D (5 bases each). The V end lost 7 bases, the J end lost 9 bases, and 16 bases lay between the germline ends. CDR1 is DFQATT, CDR2 SNEGSKA, per germline (reference sequence). This CDR3 comprises 12 residues. CDR3 loop: CSVWDLSAEQFF. CDR3 coding DNA: TGCAGTGTCTGGGACCTCTCAGCTGAGCAGTTCTTC.

The V call is TRBV20-1, the J call TRBJ2-7, with TRBD2 identical over 7 bases. J gave up 5 bases and V 0 bases, and 10 bases lay outside the gene matches. Germline CDR1 is DFQATT and CDR2 is SNEGSKA (reference sequence). There are 15 residues in the CDR3. The CDR3 is CSAREPGLPSNEQYF. Here the CDR3 DNA reads TGCAGTGCTAGAGAACCGGGACTACCGTCGAACGAGCAGTACTTC.

The chain is built from TRBV5-8 and TRBJ2-5; 7 bases align to TRBD1. J gave up 2 bases and V 6 bases, and 7 bases lay outside the gene matches. The CDR3 runs to 14 residues. The germline gives CDR1 SGHTS, CDR2 YDEGEE. The CDR3: CASTPGQRQETQYF. CDR3 in DNA: TGTGCCAGCACGCCGGGACAGAGACAAGAGACCCAGTACTTC.

The rearrangement joins TRBV11-1 to TRBJ1-5, with 9 bases lining up with TRBD1. The CDR3 has 19 amino acids. Germline values: CDR1 SGHAT, CDR2 FQDESV (reference sequence). Trimming took 4 bases from V and 1 from J; bases not matched to a gene: 14. The CDR3 region is CASSSLDRGLKASNQPQHF. The CDR3 bases are TGTGCCAGCAGCTCCCTGGACAGGGGTCTAAAAGCGAGCAATCAGCCCCAGCATTTT.

This clonotype was seen more than once but under ten times. V usage is TRBV5-4 and J usage is TRBJ2-2, with TRBD1 identical over 10 bases. CDR1 SGHNT and CDR2 YYREEE come from the germline V gene (reference sequence). J gave up 4 bases and V 4 bases, and 7 bases lay outside the gene matches. The CDR3 is made up of 16 amino acids. The CDR3 loop is CASSPDRGSGTGELFF. The CDR3 nucleotides read TGTGCCAGCAGCCCGGACAGGGGGTCAGGCACCGGGGAGCTGTTTTTT.

This clonotype was detected many times. V and J are TRBV20-1 and TRBJ2-3; D could derive from TRBD1 or TRBD2 (5 bases each). Germline assignment: CDR1 DFQATT and CDR2 SNEGSKA (reference sequence). Trimming cost V 6 bases and J 3 bases, with 19 bases left between them. The CDR3 length is 15 residues. CDR3 protein: CSASPSVGATDTQYF. Written as DNA, the CDR3 is TGCAGTGCATCCCCGTCAGTCGGGGCAACAGATACGCAGTATTTT.

The table lists this clonotype with a few counts. The chain combines TRBV6-5 with TRBJ2-2; weak D call: TRBD1 (6 bases). In germline, CDR1 is MNHEY, CDR2 SVGAGI. Trimming stripped 5 bases from V and 1 base from J, with 14 bases between. The CDR3 runs 16 residues. The CDR3 nucleotides are TGTGCCAGCAGTAACAACTACAGGGAGAACACCGGGGAGCTGTTTTTT. Translated, it gives CASSNNYRENTGELFF.

This clonotype turned up a few times. Germline is not matched at one junction end, which may reflect a read error. The CDR3 spells CALQGAGVWIF. DNA for the CDR3: TGTGCCCTCCAGGGGGCCGGGGTTTGGATCTTT. V is TRBV10-3 and J is TRBJ1-1; 8 bases align to TRBD1. CDR1 and CDR2 from the germline V gene are ENHRY and SYGVKD. The CDR3 consists of 11 residues.

The table lists this clonotype with a few counts. The chain combines TRBV7-9 with TRBJ2-1, with D perhaps matching TRBD2 (6 bases). Germline V CDR1 and CDR2: SEHNR, FQNEAQ (reference sequence). V lost 3 bases and J lost 4, with 13 bases in between. This CDR3 has 15 residues. In nucleotides, the CDR3 is TGTGCCAGCAGCTTTTACCGGGACTTATACAATGAGCAGTTCTTC. Translation: CASSFYRDLYNEQFF.

This clonotype was seen a handful of times. The CDR3: CASSLKGAPTEAFF. CDR3 in DNA: TGTGCCAGCAGTTTAAAGGGGGCGCCCACTGAAGCTTTCTTT. The chain couples TRBV12-3 or TRBV12-4 to TRBJ1-1; 7 bases are a match to TRBD1. This CDR3 comprises 14 residues. The V segment lost 2 bases and the J segment 4 bases; nucleotides outside the gene matches: 4.

V is TRBV4-3 and J is TRBJ2-7, with TRBD2 identical over 7 bases. Germline V gene sequence: CDR1 LGHNA, CDR2 YSLEER. The CDR3 totals 16 residues. V lost 3 bases to trimming and J lost 6 bases; unmatched junction nucleotides: 14. CDR3 region: CASSQYVRGMVGEQYF. Here the CDR3 DNA reads TGCGCCAGCAGCCAGTATGTGCGGGGGATGGTCGGCGAGCAGTACTTC.

Comments on this clonotype: It may be a read error: a sequence one base away is much more abundant. The chain uses TRBV12-3 or TRBV12-4 and TRBJ2-1; D is undetermined. The CDR3 totals 16 residues. V lost 1 base and J 0 bases, leaving 10 bases between the germline ends. For the CDR3, the DNA is TGTGCCAGCAGTTTAGGCGGCGTAGTCTCCTACAATGAGCAGTTCTTC. This sequence encodes CASSLGGVVSYNEQFF.

This clonotype turned up a few times. The rearrangement uses TRBV29-1 and TRBJ2-1; 7 bases fit TRBD2. CDR3 size: 14 residues. The V and J ends lost 0 bases and 3 bases, in that order; junction bases with no gene match: 2. Looked up from germline, CDR1 is SQVTM and CDR2 is ANQGSEA. The DNA of the CDR3 is TGCAGCGTTGAAGACAGCGGGATCTACAATGAGCAGTTCTTC. Translation: CSVEDSGIYNEQFF.

This clonotype was seen only a few times. CDR3 sequence (DNA): TGTGCCAGCAGTTTATCGTGGGGAAACCACGAGCAGTACTTC. Translating it yields CASSLSWGNHEQYF. The chain employs TRBV27 and TRBJ2-7; no clear D gene. With 0 bases removed from V and 5 bases from J, the gap between germline ends came to 11 bases. The CDR3 runs to 14 residues. CDR1 MNHEY and CDR2 SMNVEV come from the germline V gene (reference sequence).

This clonotype occurred a few times. The V gene is TRBV9, the J gene TRBJ2-2; 11 positions agree with TRBD2. The CDR3 is 16 amino acids. Looked up from germline, CDR1 is SGDLS and CDR2 is YYNGEE. Losses at the gene ends were 2 bases for V and 1 base for J; bases not matched to a gene: 1. The CDR3 protein is CASSVGLAGNTGELFF. CDR3 nucleotide sequence: TGTGCCAGCAGCGTCGGACTAGCGGGGAACACCGGGGAGCTGTTTTTT.

This clonotype has a count of ten or more. The chain recombines TRBV6-2 or TRBV6-3 with TRBJ2-7, with D hard to call. The CDR3 loop spans 16 amino acids. Germline V gene lookup returns CDR1 MNHEY and CDR2 SVGEGT. Trimming left V 6 bases short and J 4 bases short, with 22 bases between. CDR3 region: CASRTTAPGQRYEQYF. The CDR3 bases are TGTGCCAGCAGAACCACGGCCCCCGGGCAACGATACGAGCAGTACTTC.

This clonotype occurred a few times. CDR3 DNA sequence: TGTGCCAGCAGCTTAACGCCTTGGACTAGCGGGTCTCAAGAGACCCAGTACTTC. Translated, it gives CASSLTPWTSGSQETQYF. The chain joins TRBV7-3 to TRBJ2-5, with 11 nucleotides matching TRBD2. J lost 2 bases, V lost 0 bases, and 8 bases had no gene match. The CDR3 length is 18 residues. Germline-derived CDR1 and CDR2 are SGHTA and FQGTGA.

V and J are TRBV12-3 or TRBV12-4 and TRBJ2-7, with D perhaps TRBD1 or TRBD2 (5 bases each). The length of the CDR3 is 14 residues. V dropped 6 bases and J dropped 2 bases, with 14 bases sitting between them. CDR3 in DNA: TGTGCCAGCAGGACGACAGTGGGAGCCTACGAGCAGTACTTC. Its protein product is CASRTTVGAYEQYF.